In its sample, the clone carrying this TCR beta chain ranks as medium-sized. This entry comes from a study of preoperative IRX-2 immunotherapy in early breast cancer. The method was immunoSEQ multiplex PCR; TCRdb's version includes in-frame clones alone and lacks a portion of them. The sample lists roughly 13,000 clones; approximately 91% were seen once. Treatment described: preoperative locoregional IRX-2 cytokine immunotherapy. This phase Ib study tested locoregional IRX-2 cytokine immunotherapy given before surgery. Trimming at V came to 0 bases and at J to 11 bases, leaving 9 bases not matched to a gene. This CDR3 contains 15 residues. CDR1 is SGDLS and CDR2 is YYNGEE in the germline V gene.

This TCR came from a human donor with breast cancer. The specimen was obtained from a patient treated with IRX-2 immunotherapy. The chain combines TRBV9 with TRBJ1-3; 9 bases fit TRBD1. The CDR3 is CASSVAIGQGFPIYF. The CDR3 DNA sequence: TGTGCCAGCAGCGTAGCTATCGGACAGGGGTTCCCCATATATTTT.